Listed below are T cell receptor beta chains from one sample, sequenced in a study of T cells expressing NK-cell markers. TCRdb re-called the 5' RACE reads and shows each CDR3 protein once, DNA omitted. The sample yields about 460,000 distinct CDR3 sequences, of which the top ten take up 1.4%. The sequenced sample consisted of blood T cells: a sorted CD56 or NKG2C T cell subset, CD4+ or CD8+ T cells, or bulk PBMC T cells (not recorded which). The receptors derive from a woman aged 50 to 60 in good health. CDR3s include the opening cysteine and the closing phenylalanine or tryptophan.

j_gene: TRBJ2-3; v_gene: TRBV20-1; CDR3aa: CSARDSSGRARTDTQYF
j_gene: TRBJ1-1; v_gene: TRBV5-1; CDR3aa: CASQTGGAMNTEAFF
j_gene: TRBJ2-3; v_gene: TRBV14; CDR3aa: CASSQDKWESGTDTQYF
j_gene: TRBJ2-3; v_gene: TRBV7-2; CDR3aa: CASSLQASTDTQYF
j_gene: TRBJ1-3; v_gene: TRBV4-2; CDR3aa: CASSQVAGQSGNTIYF
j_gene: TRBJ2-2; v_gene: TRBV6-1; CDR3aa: CASTRGPTGTGELFF
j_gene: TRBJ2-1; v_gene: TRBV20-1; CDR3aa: CSAYSGYSLDEQFF
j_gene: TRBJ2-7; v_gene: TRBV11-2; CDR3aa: CASSLAGLAREQYF
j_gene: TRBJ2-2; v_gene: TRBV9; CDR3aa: CASSVGGTNTGELFF
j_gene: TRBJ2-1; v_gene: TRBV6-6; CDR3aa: CASGLVANNEQFF
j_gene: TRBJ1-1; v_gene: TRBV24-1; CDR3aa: CATSDPTGGPEAFF
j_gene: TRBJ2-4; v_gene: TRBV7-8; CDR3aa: CASSLVRLGLGDIQYF
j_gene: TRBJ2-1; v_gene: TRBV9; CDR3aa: CASSVVPSSYNEQFF
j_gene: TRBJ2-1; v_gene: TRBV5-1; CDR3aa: CASSPPSGVFYNEQFF
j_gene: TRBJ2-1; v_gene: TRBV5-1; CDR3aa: CASGQFGEQFF
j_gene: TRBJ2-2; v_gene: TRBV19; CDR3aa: CASSYSGVIGELFF
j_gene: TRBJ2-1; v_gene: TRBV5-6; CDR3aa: CASSLSGENREQFF
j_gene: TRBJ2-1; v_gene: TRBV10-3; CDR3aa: CAISEQGERDNEQFF
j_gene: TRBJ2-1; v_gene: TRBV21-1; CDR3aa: CASWPRTNYNEQFF
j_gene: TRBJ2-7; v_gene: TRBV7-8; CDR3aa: CASSRRVYPVSYEQYF
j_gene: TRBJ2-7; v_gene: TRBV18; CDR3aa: CASSPLSGWASYEQYF
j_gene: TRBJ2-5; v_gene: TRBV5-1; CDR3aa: CASSLGQVSETQYF
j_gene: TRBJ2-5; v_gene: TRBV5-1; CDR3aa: CASSSQGSETQYF
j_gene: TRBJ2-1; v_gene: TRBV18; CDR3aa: CASSPLAGGNHEQFF
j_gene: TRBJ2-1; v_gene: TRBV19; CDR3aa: CASSPAGVVYNEQFF
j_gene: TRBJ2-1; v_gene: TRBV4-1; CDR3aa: CASSQTGTSGSSPHNEQFF
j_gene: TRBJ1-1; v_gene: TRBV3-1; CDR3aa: CASSQYEGIRAFF
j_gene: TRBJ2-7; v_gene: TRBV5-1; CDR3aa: CASSSGFGTSGDEQYF
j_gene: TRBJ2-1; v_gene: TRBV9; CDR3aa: CASSVLVQPGNEQFF
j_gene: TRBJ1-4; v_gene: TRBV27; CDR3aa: CASSFRGGNEKLSF
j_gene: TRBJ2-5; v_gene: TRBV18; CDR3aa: CASSPPATAQETQYF
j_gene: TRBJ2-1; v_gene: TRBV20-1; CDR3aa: CSASGRGVSYNEQFF
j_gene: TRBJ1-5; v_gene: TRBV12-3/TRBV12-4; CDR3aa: CASSLQASANQPQHF
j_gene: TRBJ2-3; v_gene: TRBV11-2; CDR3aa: CASSPTTDTQYF
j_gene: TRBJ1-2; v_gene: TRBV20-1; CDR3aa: CSAPKAGSYGYTF
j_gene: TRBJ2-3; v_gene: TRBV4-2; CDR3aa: CASSPDRTSGRAWGDTQYF
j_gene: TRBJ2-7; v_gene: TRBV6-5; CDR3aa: CASSAYDSNYEQYF
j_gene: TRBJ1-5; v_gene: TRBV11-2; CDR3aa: CASSTGTAQPQHF
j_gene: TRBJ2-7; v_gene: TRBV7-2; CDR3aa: CASSGLGFYEQYF
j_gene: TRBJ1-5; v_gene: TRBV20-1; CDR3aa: CSARSDRAQHF
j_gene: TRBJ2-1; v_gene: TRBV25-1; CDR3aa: CASSESGGFYNEQFF
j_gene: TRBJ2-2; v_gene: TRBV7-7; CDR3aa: CASSSRDLGTGELFF
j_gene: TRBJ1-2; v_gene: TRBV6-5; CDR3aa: CASSSTQNYGYTF
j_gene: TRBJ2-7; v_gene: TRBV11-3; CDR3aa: CASSLVGTGALYEQYF
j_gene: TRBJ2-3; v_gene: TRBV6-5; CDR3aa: CASSFRTGPDTQYF
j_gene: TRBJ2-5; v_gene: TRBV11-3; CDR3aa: CASSLVRSAVQETQYF
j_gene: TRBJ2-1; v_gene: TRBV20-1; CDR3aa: CSAAGVSSYNEQFF
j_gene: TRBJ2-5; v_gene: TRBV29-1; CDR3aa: CSVIQGGEETQYF
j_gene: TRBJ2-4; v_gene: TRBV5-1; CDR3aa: CASSLGEDIQYF
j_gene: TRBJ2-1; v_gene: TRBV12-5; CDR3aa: CASGLLRTPSSYNEQFF
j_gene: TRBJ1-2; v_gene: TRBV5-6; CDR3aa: CASSLFSTEYGYTF
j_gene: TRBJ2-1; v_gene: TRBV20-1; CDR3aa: CSGRHRNNEQFF